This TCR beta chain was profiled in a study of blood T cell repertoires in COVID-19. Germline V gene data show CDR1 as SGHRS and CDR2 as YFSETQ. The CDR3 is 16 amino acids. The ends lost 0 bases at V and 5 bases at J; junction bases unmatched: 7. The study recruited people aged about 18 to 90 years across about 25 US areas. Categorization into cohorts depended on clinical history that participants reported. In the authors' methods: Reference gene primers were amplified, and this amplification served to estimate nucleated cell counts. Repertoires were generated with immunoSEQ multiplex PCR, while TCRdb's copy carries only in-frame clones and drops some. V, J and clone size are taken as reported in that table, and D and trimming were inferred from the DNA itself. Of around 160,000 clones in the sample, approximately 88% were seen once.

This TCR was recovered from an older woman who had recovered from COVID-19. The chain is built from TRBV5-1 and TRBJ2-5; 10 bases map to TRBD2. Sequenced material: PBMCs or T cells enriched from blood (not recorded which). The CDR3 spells CASSLVASGGRETQYF. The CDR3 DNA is TGCGCCAGCAGCTTGGTGGCTAGCGGGGGTAGGGAGACCCAGTACTTC.